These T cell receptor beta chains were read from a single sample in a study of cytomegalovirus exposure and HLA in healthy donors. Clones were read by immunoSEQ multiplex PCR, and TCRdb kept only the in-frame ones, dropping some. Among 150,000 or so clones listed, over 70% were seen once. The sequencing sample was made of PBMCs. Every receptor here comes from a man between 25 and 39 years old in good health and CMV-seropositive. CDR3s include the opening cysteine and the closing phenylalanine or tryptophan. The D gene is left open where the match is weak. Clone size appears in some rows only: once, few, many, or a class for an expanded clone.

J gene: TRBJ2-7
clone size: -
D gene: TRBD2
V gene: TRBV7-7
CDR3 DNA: TGTGCTAGCAGCTTAGCAGCGGGAGCCTACGAGCAGTACTTC
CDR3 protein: CASSLAAGAYEQYF

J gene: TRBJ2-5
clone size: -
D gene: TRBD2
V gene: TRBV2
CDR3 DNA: TGTGCCAGCAGTAGTTTTGTTTCCGGCGGGAGGGCCTCAGAGACCCAGTACTTC
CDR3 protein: CASSSFVSGGRASETQYF

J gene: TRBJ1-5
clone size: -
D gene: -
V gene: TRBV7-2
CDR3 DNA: TGTGCCAGCAGCTCTGAGGGACACGTTGATCAGCCCCAGCATTTT
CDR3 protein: CASSSEGHVDQPQHF

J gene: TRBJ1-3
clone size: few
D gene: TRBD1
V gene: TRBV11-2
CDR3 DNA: TGTGCCAGCAGCTTACTCAGGGGGATTGGAAACACCATATATTTT
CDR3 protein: CASSLLRGIGNTIYF

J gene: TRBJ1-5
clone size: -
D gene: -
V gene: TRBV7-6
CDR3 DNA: TGTGCCAGCAGCTGGGGATCGGAGGCTCAGCCCCAGCATTTT
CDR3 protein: CASSWGSEAQPQHF

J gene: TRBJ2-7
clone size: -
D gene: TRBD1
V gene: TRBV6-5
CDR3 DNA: TGTGCCAGCAGTTACTCAGGGACAGGGGTATACGAGCAGTACTTC
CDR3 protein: CASSYSGTGVYEQYF

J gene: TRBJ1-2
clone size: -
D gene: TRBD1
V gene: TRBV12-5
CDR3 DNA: TGTGCTAGTGGTTTGGGGACAGGGGTAGGCTATGGCTACACCTTC
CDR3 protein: CASGLGTGVGYGYTF

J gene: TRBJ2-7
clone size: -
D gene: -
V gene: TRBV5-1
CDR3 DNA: TGCGCCAGCAGCCCTCTTCGAGGTGAGCAGTACTTC
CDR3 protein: CASSPLRGEQYF

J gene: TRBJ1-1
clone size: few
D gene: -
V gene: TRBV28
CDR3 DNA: TGTGCCAGCAGTAGGGCGGGGGGGTGGACTGAAGCTTTCTTT
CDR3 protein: CASSRAGGWTEAFF

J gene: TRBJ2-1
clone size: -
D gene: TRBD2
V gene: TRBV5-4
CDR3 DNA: TGTGCCAGCAGCAATTCCTTAGCGGGAGCGAGTGAGCAGTTCTTC
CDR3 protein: CASSNSLAGASEQFF

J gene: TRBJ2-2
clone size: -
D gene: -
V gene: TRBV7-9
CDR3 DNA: TGTGCCAGCAGATGGCAGAACACCGGGGAGCTGTTTTTT
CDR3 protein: CASRWQNTGELFF

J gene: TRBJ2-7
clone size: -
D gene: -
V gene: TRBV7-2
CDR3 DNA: TGTGCCAGCAGCTTAGGTCCGGTGGGCTACGAGCAGTACTTC
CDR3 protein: CASSLGPVGYEQYF

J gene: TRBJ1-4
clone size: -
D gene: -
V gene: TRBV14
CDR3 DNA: TGTGCCAGCAGCCCCCTTGGGGGGATTGGTGAAAAACTGTTTTTT
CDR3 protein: CASSPLGGIGEKLFF

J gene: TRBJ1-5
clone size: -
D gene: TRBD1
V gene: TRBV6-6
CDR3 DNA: TGTGCCAGCAGCAACAGGGGCGAACAGCCCCAGCATTTT
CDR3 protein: CASSNRGEQPQHF

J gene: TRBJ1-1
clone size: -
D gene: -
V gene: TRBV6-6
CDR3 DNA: TGTGCCAGCAGTTACGGGGGGGGGAACACTGAAGCTTTCTTT
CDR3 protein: CASSYGGGNTEAFF

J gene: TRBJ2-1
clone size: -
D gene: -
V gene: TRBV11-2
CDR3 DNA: TGTGCCAGCAGCTTAGATTTTGGCCAGAACAATGAGCAGTTCTTC
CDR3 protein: CASSLDFGQNNEQFF

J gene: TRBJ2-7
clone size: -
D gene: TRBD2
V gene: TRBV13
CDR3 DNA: TGTGCCAGCAGCTTTTGGACTAGCGGGACTCGCTACGAGCAGTACTTC
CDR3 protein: CASSFWTSGTRYEQYF

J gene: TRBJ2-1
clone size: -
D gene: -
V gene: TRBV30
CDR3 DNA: TGTGCCTGGATTCTTTGGACAGCGGGGACTTGGAATGAGCAGTTCTTC
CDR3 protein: CAWILWTAGTWNEQFF

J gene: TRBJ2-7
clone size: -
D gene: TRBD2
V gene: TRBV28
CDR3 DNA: TGTGCCAGCAGTCCCCCGGGACTAGCGGGAGTTGAGCAGTACTTC
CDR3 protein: CASSPPGLAGVEQYF

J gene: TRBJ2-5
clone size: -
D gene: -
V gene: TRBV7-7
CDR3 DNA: TGTGCTAGCAGCTTAGCCCGGTCCACCCAAGAGACCCAGTACTTC
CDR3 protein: CASSLARSTQETQYF

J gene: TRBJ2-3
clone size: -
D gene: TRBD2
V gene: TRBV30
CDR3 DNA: TGTGCCTGGAGCGCGGGAGCGGGAACAGATACGCAGTATTTT
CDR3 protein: CAWSAGAGTDTQYF

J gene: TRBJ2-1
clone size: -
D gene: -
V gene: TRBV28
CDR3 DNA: TGTGCCAGCAATCCAGCCGACTTTGGCGGTCTGTACAATGAGCAGTTCTTC
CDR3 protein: CASNPADFGGLYNEQFF

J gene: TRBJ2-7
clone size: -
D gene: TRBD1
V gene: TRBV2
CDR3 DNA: TGTGCCAGCAGTGAACGATTAGCTCGGACAGGGAGCTCCTACGAGCAGTACTTC
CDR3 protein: CASSERLARTGSSYEQYF